The 10 T cell receptor beta chains listed next were all sequenced from one sample in a study of blood T cell repertoires in COVID-19. Assay: immunoSEQ multiplex PCR; the TCRdb copy retains only in-frame clones and omits some. The profile shows approximately 84,000 clones, roughly 77% of them singletons. The specimen was peripheral blood. The receptors here all came from a man aged 45-65 years with active or convalescent COVID-19.

The chain recombines TRBV7-8 with TRBJ1-2, with D possibly matching TRBD1 (5 bases). V was pared by 1 base and J by 3 bases, with 24 bases between. Looked up from germline, CDR1 is SGHVS and CDR2 is FQNEAQ. CDR3 length: 19 residues. This CDR3 reads CASSLGGKDSNRRYYGYTF. CDR3 nucleotide sequence: TGTGCCAGCAGCTTAGGGGGCAAGGATTCAAATAGGAGATACTATGGCTACACCTTC.

The chain links TRBV9 to TRBJ2-3; D not certain. The CDR3 covers 12 residues. Per the germline V gene, CDR1 is SGDLS and CDR2 is YYNGEE. V shed 4 bases and J shed 6 bases, with 9 bases lying between them. CDR3 coding DNA: TGTGCCAGCAGCCCACTCGGGGATACGCAGTATTTT. It encodes CASSPLGDTQYF.

The chain is built from TRBV27 and TRBJ1-6; TRBD1 is a possible D gene (6 bases). The CDR3 sequence is 15 residues long. Trimming left V 5 bases short and J 10 bases short, with 18 bases between. Germline V lookup: CDR1 MNHEY, CDR2 SMNVEV (reference sequence). The CDR3 nucleotides read TGTGCCAGCAGTCCAAGGGGGATGTGGGAATCACCCCTCCACTTT. This translates into CASSPRGMWESPLHF.

The rearrangement joins TRBV2 to TRBJ2-5; possibly TRBD1 for D (6 bases). There are 13 residues in the CDR3. Germline loops: CDR1 SNHLY, CDR2 FYNNEI. Deletions cut 4 bases from V and 5 bases from J, with 11 bases between. The CDR3 protein is CASSGSRGETQYF. CDR3 sequence (DNA): TGTGCCAGCAGTGGTTCGAGGGGGGAGACCCAGTACTTC.

This clone was seen more than once but under ten times. This chain joins TRBV6-5 and TRBJ1-5; 10 nucleotides match TRBD1. This CDR3 comprises 14 residues. In germline, CDR1 is MNHEY, CDR2 SVGAGI. Trimming took 5 bases from V and 6 from J; bases not matched to a gene: 4. The CDR3 spells CASSPGTGVQPQHF. In DNA, the CDR3 is TGTGCCAGCAGTCCCGGGACAGGGGTTCAGCCCCAGCATTTT.

The gene calls are TRBV7-3 and TRBJ1-2; a possible D gene is TRBD1 (6 bases). Trimming left V 3 bases short and J 0 bases short, with 11 bases between. CDR1 is SGHTA and CDR2 is FQGTGA in the germline V gene. This CDR3 comprises 15 residues. The CDR3 loop is CASSLTGVANYGYTF. The CDR3 bases are TGTGCCAGCAGCTTGACAGGAGTAGCTAACTATGGCTACACCTTC.

This clone has more than one count but fewer than ten. This sequence joins TRBV5-4 and TRBJ2-5; 10 nucleotides agree with TRBD2. J gave up 8 bases and V 4 bases, and 8 bases lay outside the gene matches. This CDR3 is 14 amino acids long. From germline, CDR1 is SGHNT and CDR2 YYREEE (reference sequence). CDR3 amino acids: CASSQRGGKFTQYF. Written as DNA, the CDR3 is TGTGCCAGCAGCCAGCGGGGGGGGAAATTTACCCAGTACTTC. Supplemented by reference TRBV5-4 and TRBJ2-5, the full variable domain reads ETGVTQSPTHLIKTRGQQVTLRCSSQSGHNTVSWYQQALGQGPQFIFQYYREEENGRGNFPPRFSGLQFPNYSSELNVNALELDDSALYLCASSQRGGKFTQYFGPGTRLLVL.

The CDR3 loop reads CAISDLGGDTEAFF. Written as DNA, the CDR3 is TGTGCCATCAGTGATCTGGGGGGGGACACTGAAGCTTTCTTT. The J gene is TRBJ1-1, the V gene TRBV10-3, with D possibly matching TRBD1 (5 bases). Per the germline V gene, CDR1 is ENHRY and CDR2 is SYGVKD. The ends were cut back, 3 bases at V and 3 bases at J, with 11 bases in the middle. The CDR3 consists of 14 residues.

The chain couples TRBV28 to TRBJ2-5, with TRBD2 identical over 9 bases. This CDR3 is built from 14 residues. J lost 4 bases, V lost 6 bases, and 6 bases had no gene match. Germline V gene data show CDR1 as MDHEN and CDR2 as SYDVKM. Here the CDR3 DNA reads TGTGCCAGCAGGGATCTAGCGGGAACAGAGACCCAGTACTTC. It encodes CASRDLAGTETQYF.

This clone was observed a handful of times. The rearrangement joins TRBV3-1 (or the pseudogene TRBV3-2) to TRBJ2-1, with D possibly matching TRBD2 (7 bases). This CDR3 has 15 residues. Germline V gene lookup returns CDR1 LGHDT and CDR2 YNNKEL (reference sequence). Trimming took 3 bases from V and 10 from J, leaving 19 bases between them. This CDR3 is CASSHPPRGAREQFF. The CDR3, as DNA: TGTGCCAGCAGCCACCCCCCTCGGGGGGCCCGGGAGCAGTTCTTC.